These 15 T cell receptor beta chains originate from one sample sequenced in a study of T cells in Graves' hyperthyroidism and ophthalmopathy. Researchers amplified the TCR beta CDR3 regions from RNA transcripts. A first-round RT-PCR of the TCR CDR3 used the HTBI primer set. TCRdb processed the multiplex PCR reads anew with MiXCR; each CDR3 protein has one entry. This table holds around 500,000 distinct CDR3 sequences, approximately 23% found once. The sample comprised blood. These receptors were taken from a woman in her sixties or seventies with Graves' ophthalmopathy.

This clonotype was found a few times. The chain links TRBV5-1 to TRBJ1-2, with 10 bases fitting TRBD1. V trimming: 4 bases; J trimming: 8 bases; junction bases outside the gene matches: 8. The CDR3 length is 14 residues. Germline V lookup: CDR1 SGHRS, CDR2 YFSETQ. The CDR3 reads CASSLSGTGEGYTF. The CDR3 nucleotides are TGCGCCAGCAGCCTGTCGGGGACAGGGGAAGGCTACACCTTC. The full variable domain, with the rest looked up from reference TRBV5-1 and TRBJ1-2, is KAGVTQTPRYLIKTRGQQVTLSCSPISGHRSVSWYQQTPGQGLQFLFEYFSETQRNKGNFPGRFSGRQFSNSRSEMNVSTLELGDSALYLCASSLSGTGEGYTFGSGTRLTVV.

This clonotype has a handful of counts. The chain joins TRBV13 to TRBJ2-1; the match to TRBD1 covers 8 bases. Germline lookup yields CDR1 PRHDT and CDR2 FYEKMQ (reference sequence). The ends lost 4 bases at V and 0 bases at J; junction bases unmatched: 2. The CDR3 sequence is 15 residues long. This CDR3 reads CASSSRGRSYNEQFF. The CDR3 DNA reads as TGTGCCAGCAGCTCCAGGGGGCGCTCCTACAATGAGCAGTTCTTC.

The CDR3 nucleotides are TGCGCCAGCAGTGAGGTGCCTAGCGGGAGTGCAAGACAGTACTTC. Encoded protein: CASSEVPSGSARQYF. The chain has TRBV10-1 and TRBJ2-5; 10 bases are a match to TRBD2. The CDR3 consists of 15 residues. Trimming took 2 bases from V and 11 from J; bases not matched to a gene: 11. The V gene's germline CDR1 is WNHNN and CDR2 SYGVQD (reference sequence).

This clonotype occurred a few times. The chain uses TRBV18 and TRBJ1-2; D not certain. The germline V and J ends were trimmed by 0 bases and 7 bases, with 9 bases remaining between them. CDR3 length: 13 residues. Germline V CDR1 and CDR2: KGHSH, LQKENI. In nucleotides, the CDR3 is TGTGCCAGCTCACCACCCTCCCGGGGTGGCTACACCTTC. Protein sequence: CASSPPSRGGYTF.

In DNA form, the CDR3 reads TGCGCCAGCAGCCAAGATATGGCTAGCGGGAGGGCCAATACGCAGTATTTT. This gives the protein CASSQDMASGRANTQYF. V and J are TRBV4-3 and TRBJ2-3; 12 positions agree with TRBD2. Germline assignment: CDR1 LGHNA and CDR2 YSLEER. The CDR3 contains 17 residues. J gave up 7 bases and V 0 bases, and 8 bases lay outside the gene matches.

The rearrangement joins TRBV6-6 to TRBJ1-1; D uncertain. The CDR3 contains 15 residues. Germline-derived CDR1 and CDR2 are MNHNY and SVGAGI (reference sequence). Trimming took 0 bases from V and 4 from J, leaving 12 bases between them. CDR3 in DNA: TGTGCCAGCAGTTACTCGTACACCGGGGTCACTGAAGCTTTCTTT. Translation: CASSYSYTGVTEAFF.

The gene calls are TRBV10-2 and TRBJ1-1, with D unresolved. V was trimmed by 3 bases and J by 0 bases, leaving 14 bases between them. CDR1 is WSHSY and CDR2 is SAAADI in the germline V gene. The CDR3 covers 16 residues. DNA of the CDR3: TGCGCCAGCAGTGATTGGGTAGGAGGGATGAACACTGAAGCTTTCTTT. It specifies CASSDWVGGMNTEAFF.

This clonotype came up a few times. V and J are TRBV9 and TRBJ2-3; maybe TRBD2 (6 bases). The CDR3 totals 17 residues. V was clipped by 4 bases and J by 1 base, with 19 bases between them. CDR1 is SGDLS, CDR2 YYNGEE, per germline. DNA for the CDR3: TGTGCCAGCAGCTGGCGGGACGGCAATTGGGGCACAGATACGCAGTATTTT. Encoded protein: CASSWRDGNWGTDTQYF.

The gene calls are TRBV14 and TRBJ2-3; D possibly uses TRBD1 or TRBD2 (5 bases each). The V and J ends lost 1 base and 0 bases respectively, with 20 bases between them. The CDR3 contains 19 residues. Germline CDR1 and CDR2: SGHDN and FVKESK. The CDR3: CASSQGKAPGQASTDTQYF. CDR3 DNA: TGTGCCAGCAGCCAAGGAAAGGCCCCGGGGCAGGCTAGCACAGATACGCAGTATTTT.

The CDR3 coding sequence is TGCAGTGCTAGACTAGCGGGAGGGCCAGGTGGGGAGCTGTTTTTT. It yields the protein CSARLAGGPGGELFF. V usage is TRBV20-1 and J usage is TRBJ2-2, with TRBD2 matching over 12 bases. V lost 2 bases, J lost 8 bases, and 6 bases stayed unmatched. The CDR3 extends over 15 amino acids. Germline V lookup: CDR1 DFQATT, CDR2 SNEGSKA (reference sequence).

Ten or more counts support this clonotype. This chain connects TRBV7-9 to TRBJ2-1; D may match TRBD1 or TRBD2 (6 bases each). The ends were cut back, 11 bases at V and 10 bases at J, with 15 bases in the middle. The CDR3 consists of 11 residues. Germline V gene data show CDR1 as SEHNR and CDR2 as FQNEAQ (reference sequence). The CDR3 reads CARGRDREQFF. In DNA form, the CDR3 reads TGTGCCCGGGGGCGGGATAGGGAGCAGTTCTTC.

The V gene is TRBV20-1, the J gene TRBJ1-2; D might be TRBD1 (5 bases). V was pared by 6 bases and J by 2 bases, with 10 bases between. CDR1 and CDR2 from the germline V gene are DFQATT and SNEGSKA (reference sequence). The CDR3 runs 12 residues. CDR3 protein: CSAKDNNYGYTF. The CDR3, as DNA: TGCAGTGCCAAGGACAACAACTATGGCTACACCTTC.

This clonotype came up a few times. The chain joins TRBV20-1 to TRBJ2-5; 7 bases map to TRBD2. V was pared by 2 bases and J by 1 base, with 4 bases of the junction left unmatched. From germline, CDR1 is DFQATT and CDR2 SNEGSKA (reference sequence). The CDR3 consists of 14 residues. As DNA, the CDR3 is TGCAGTGCTAGAACTAGCGCCGGCCAAGAGACCCAGTACTTC. Translated, it gives CSARTSAGQETQYF.

The genes are TRBV19 and TRBJ1-5, with 7 bases matching TRBD1. The germline V gene has CDR1 LNHDA and CDR2 SQIVND (reference sequence). This CDR3 has 15 residues. V lost 6 bases and J lost 2; bases outside the gene matches: 7. CDR3 nucleotides: TGTGCCAGTAGGGGAACAGGGGTTGGCAATCAGCCCCAGCATTTT. This codes for CASRGTGVGNQPQHF. Complete variable domain (other parts from reference TRBV19 and TRBJ1-5): DGGITQSPKYLFRKEGQNVTLSCEQNLNHDAMYWYRQDPGQGLRLIYYSQIVNDFQKGDIAEGYSVSREKKESFPLTVTSAQKNPTAFYLCASRGTGVGNQPQHFGDGTRLSIL.

This clonotype showed up just a few times. The rearrangement joins TRBV29-1 to TRBJ1-1; no clear D gene. Germline assignment: CDR1 SQVTM and CDR2 ANQGSEA. Trimming stripped 6 bases from V and 4 bases from J, with 18 bases between. The CDR3 runs 14 residues. The CDR3 spells CSVDGAPRSTEAFF. The DNA of the CDR3 is TGCAGCGTCGATGGCGCCCCTCGGAGCACTGAAGCTTTCTTT.